This T cell receptor (beta chain) was recovered during a study of OX40 agonist ivuxolimab in advanced cancers. The germline gives CDR1 LGHNA, CDR2 YSLEER. This CDR3 has 17 amino acids. Trimming cost V 3 bases and J 5 bases, with 21 bases left between them. As concerns this clone: What it recognizes is unknown.

The protocol was immunoSEQ multiplex PCR, while the TCRdb copy is restricted to in-frame clones and leaves out a portion. The sample has about 99,000 clones; approximately 93% are singletons. Overall study findings and caveats: Expanded peripheral T cell antigen specificity was not determined. The CD4+ and CD8+ T cells in the blood had expanded clonally by week 6 at 0.1 to 3.0 mg/kg.

The origin of this receptor is an adult with an advanced solid tumor such as melanoma, head and neck, liver or kidney cancer. This chain links TRBV4-3 with TRBJ2-3; D tentatively reads TRBD1 or TRBD2 (5 bases each). Source: CD4+ or CD8+ T cells sorted from blood, taken in a trial of the OX40 agonist ivuxolimab. CDR3 residues: CASSQETHRRRVDTQYF. The DNA for the CDR3 is TGCGCCAGCAGCCAGGAAACGCACAGGCGGCGGGTAGATACGCAGTATTTT.